These 18 T cell receptor beta chains came from one sample sequenced in a study of cytomegalovirus exposure and HLA in healthy donors (TCRdb year 2017). Library prep was done by the immunoSEQ multiplex PCR assay. A mixture of 60 forward primers for TCR Vbeta segments and 13 reverse primers for TCR Jbeta segments was used in the multiplex PCR. Drawn from immuneACCESS, this table holds only the in-frame rearrangements with V and J called that TCRdb kept. Clones are partly lost; checked studies trace under half to an unresolved V gene and leave the rest unexplained. This sample holds about 160,000 clones; approximately 78% were observed only once. About 0.89% of the sample is taken by the ten largest. Sequencing input: PBMCs. The receptors here all came from a girl between 2 and 10 years old in good health and CMV-seropositive.

The chain uses TRBV7-2 and TRBJ2-5, with 11 bases lining up with TRBD2. Germline V gene data show CDR1 as SGHTA and CDR2 as FQGNSA. Trimming at V came to 1 base and at J to 5 bases, leaving 6 bases not matched to a gene. CDR3 length equals 16 residues. The CDR3 DNA is TGTGCCAGCAGCTTAGAACTAGCGGGAGTTCTGGAGACCCAGTACTTC. Protein product: CASSLELAGVLETQYF.

This sequence joins TRBV29-1 and TRBJ2-7; D is perhaps TRBD1 (6 bases). The CDR3 totals 15 residues. Trimming cost V 6 bases and J 0 bases, with 18 bases left between them. From germline, CDR1 is SQVTM and CDR2 ANQGSEA. The CDR3: CSVLQGLLSSYEQYF. For the CDR3, the DNA is TGCAGCGTCCTACAGGGCCTCCTTAGCTCCTACGAGCAGTACTTC.

The chain recombines TRBV6-5 with TRBJ2-1; 7 bases line up with TRBD2. Germline assignment: CDR1 MNHEY and CDR2 SVGAGI. The CDR3 runs to 12 residues. The junction had 0 bases not matched to a gene; V was cut back by 2 bases and J by 8 bases. CDR3 loop: CASSYAGDEQFF. The CDR3 DNA reads as TGTGCCAGCAGTTACGCGGGAGATGAGCAGTTCTTC.

This clone was found once. V gene TRBV5-5 combines with J gene TRBJ2-4, with 10 bases lining up with TRBD1. The CDR3 sequence is 15 residues long. V shed 4 bases, J shed 5 bases, and the junction held 6 bases outside the gene matches. In germline, CDR1 is SGHKS, CDR2 YYEKEE (reference sequence). The chain's CDR3 is CASSPAGTGENIQYF. In DNA form, the CDR3 reads TGTGCCAGCAGCCCGGCGGGGACAGGGGAAAACATTCAGTACTTC. Variable domain in full (rest from reference TRBV5-5 and TRBJ2-4): DAGVTQSPTHLIKTRGQQVTLRCSPISGHKSVSWYQQVLGQGPQFIFQYYEKEERGRGNFPDRFSARQFPNYSSELNVNALLLGDSALYLCASSPAGTGENIQYFGAGTRLSVL.

The chain links TRBV9 to TRBJ1-5, with TRBD1 identical over 7 bases. V trimming: 3 bases; J trimming: 2 bases; junction bases outside the gene matches: 5. This CDR3 spans 15 amino acids. Germline loops: CDR1 SGDLS, CDR2 YYNGEE. CDR3 protein: CASSGSGTGNQPQHF. The CDR3 DNA sequence: TGTGCCAGCAGCGGGTCCGGGACAGGCAATCAGCCCCAGCATTTT.

The J gene is TRBJ2-7, the V gene TRBV13; 7 nucleotides align to TRBD1. The V segment lost 4 bases and the J segment 8 bases; nucleotides outside the gene matches: 8. This CDR3 has 13 amino acids. Looked up from germline, CDR1 is PRHDT and CDR2 is FYEKMQ (reference sequence). In nucleotides, the CDR3 is TGTGCCAGCAGCTCGGGACAGCCCACGAAGCAGTACTTC. Amino acids: CASSSGQPTKQYF.

The chain uses TRBV29-1 and TRBJ2-7, with D tentatively TRBD1 (5 bases). The V end lost 6 bases, the J end lost 4 bases, and 16 bases lay between the germline ends. Germline V gene data show CDR1 as SQVTM and CDR2 as ANQGSEA. This CDR3 contains 13 residues. Here the CDR3 DNA reads TGCAGCGTCCGAATAGACAGCCTGTACGAGCAGTACTTC. It yields the protein CSVRIDSLYEQYF.

The chain joins TRBV29-1 to TRBJ2-1, with 8 positions matching TRBD2. The length of the CDR3 is 13 residues. Germline-derived CDR1 and CDR2 are SQVTM and ANQGSEA. Here the CDR3 DNA reads TGCACCGGGGGCGCGGGAGGATCAAATGAGCAGTTCTTC. The encoded protein is CTGGAGGSNEQFF.

The V gene is TRBV10-1, the J gene TRBJ2-1; 12 bases line up with TRBD2. The CDR3 loop spans 15 amino acids. Germline-derived CDR1 and CDR2 are WNHNN and SYGVQD (reference sequence). V lost 7 bases, J lost 7 bases, and 8 bases stayed unmatched. This chain's CDR3 is CASTPSGREVNEQFF. CDR3 nucleotides: TGCGCCAGCACTCCTAGCGGGAGGGAAGTTAATGAGCAGTTCTTC.

This clone was seen more than once but under ten times. The rearrangement joins TRBV7-9 to TRBJ1-3, with D perhaps TRBD1 (6 bases). CDR1 and CDR2 (germline): SEHNR, FQNEAQ (reference sequence). V was pared by 5 bases and J by 0 bases, with 11 bases between. The CDR3 is 15 amino acids. CDR3 in DNA: TGTGCCAGCAGCCGCGACAGGATCTCTGGAAACACCATATATTTT. The encoded protein is CASSRDRISGNTIYF.

The rearrangement uses TRBV12-5 and TRBJ1-1; D might be TRBD1 (6 bases). Germline V gives CDR1 LGHNT, CDR2 FRNRAP. Trimming removed 2 bases from V and 4 bases from J, with 14 bases in between. The CDR3 has 15 residues. CDR3 sequence reads: CASGLTVQGVTEAFF. As DNA, the CDR3 is TGTGCTAGTGGTTTGACCGTACAGGGAGTCACTGAAGCTTTCTTT.

This chain joins TRBV7-9 and TRBJ2-7; 8 bases match TRBD2. After removal of 0 bases from V and 0 bases from J, the junction contained 4 bases not matched to a gene. Germline V CDR1 and CDR2: SEHNR, FQNEAQ (reference sequence). This CDR3 spans 16 amino acids. The CDR3 is CASSLARSGSSYEQYF. CDR3 DNA: TGTGCCAGCAGCTTAGCGCGAAGCGGGAGCTCCTACGAGCAGTACTTC.

With respect to this clone: Other nucleotide sequences in the sample specify the same CDR3. The chain has TRBV5-1 and TRBJ1-1, with D tentatively TRBD1 (6 bases). This CDR3 contains 14 residues. Germline V gives CDR1 SGHRS, CDR2 YFSETQ. The V end lost 4 bases, the J end lost 1 base, and 11 bases lay between the germline ends. The CDR3 region is CASSLGQQNTEAFF. CDR3 in DNA: TGCGCCAGCAGCCTGGGACAACAGAACACTGAAGCTTTCTTT. Filled out from reference TRBV5-1 and TRBJ1-1, the complete variable domain reads KAGVTQTPRYLIKTRGQQVTLSCSPISGHRSVSWYQQTPGQGLQFLFEYFSETQRNKGNFPGRFSGRQFSNSRSEMNVSTLELGDSALYLCASSLGQQNTEAFFGQGTRLTVV.

This clone has a handful of counts. J is TRBJ2-1 and V is TRBV28; D is unclear. Trimming removed 7 bases at V and 5 bases at J, with 9 bases between. This CDR3 region has 12 residues. Germline values: CDR1 MDHEN, CDR2 SYDVKM. CDR3 bases: TGTGCCAGCACACACGTCGACAATGAGCAGTTCTTC. Its translation is CASTHVDNEQFF.

Here the CDR3 DNA reads TGCGCCAGCAGCCAGGGGAGGGAGGAGACCCAGTACTTC. Its translation is CASSQGREETQYF. The V and J genes are TRBV4-1 and TRBJ2-5, with 7 bases aligning to TRBD2. Trimming at V came to 3 bases and at J to 5 bases, leaving 3 bases not matched to a gene. The germline V gene has CDR1 MGHRA and CDR2 YSYEKL. The CDR3 contains 13 residues.

The J gene is TRBJ2-7, the V gene TRBV27; 8 positions match TRBD1. Germline CDR1 and CDR2: MNHEY and SMNVEV (reference sequence). V shed 5 bases, J shed 1 base, and the junction held 10 bases outside the gene matches. The CDR3 contains 16 residues. The CDR3 is CASSTDRGSLSYEQYF. The CDR3 region has the DNA TGTGCCAGCAGTACAGACAGGGGCTCCTTATCCTACGAGCAGTACTTC.

The rearrangement joins TRBV9 to TRBJ2-3; D is undetermined. Looked up from germline, CDR1 is SGDLS and CDR2 is YYNGEE. This CDR3 comprises 13 residues. V was clipped by 0 bases and J by 4 bases, with 6 bases between them. The CDR3 protein is CASSVVSADTQYF. CDR3 nucleotide sequence: TGTGCCAGCAGCGTAGTGTCGGCAGATACGCAGTATTTT.

This clone has only a few counts. The J gene is TRBJ1-1, the V gene TRBV6-5; D not certain. CDR1 is MNHEY, CDR2 SVGAGI, per germline. This CDR3 comprises 12 residues. V lost 5 bases and J 6 bases, leaving 10 bases between the germline ends. The CDR3 loop is CASSNPPAEAFF. DNA of the CDR3: TGTGCCAGCAGTAACCCGCCGGCTGAAGCTTTCTTT.